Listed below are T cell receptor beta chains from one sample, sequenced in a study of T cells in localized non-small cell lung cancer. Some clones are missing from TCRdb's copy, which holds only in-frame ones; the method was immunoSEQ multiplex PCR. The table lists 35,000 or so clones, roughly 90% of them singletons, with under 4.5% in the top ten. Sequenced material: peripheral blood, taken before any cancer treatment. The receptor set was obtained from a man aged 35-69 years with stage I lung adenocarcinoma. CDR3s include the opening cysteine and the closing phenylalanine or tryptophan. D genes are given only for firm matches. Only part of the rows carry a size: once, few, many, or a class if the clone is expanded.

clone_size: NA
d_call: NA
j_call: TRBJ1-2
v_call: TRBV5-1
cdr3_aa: CASSATSGVEGGYTF
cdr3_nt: TGCGCCAGCAGCGCAACCTCGGGGGTTGAAGGTGGCTACACCTTC

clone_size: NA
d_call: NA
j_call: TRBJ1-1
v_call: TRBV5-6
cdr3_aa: CASSLGSTEAFF
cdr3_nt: TGTGCCAGCAGCTTGGGGAGCACTGAAGCTTTCTTT

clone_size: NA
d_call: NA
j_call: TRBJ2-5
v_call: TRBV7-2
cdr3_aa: CASSLVRQGGRETQYF
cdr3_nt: TGTGCCAGCAGCTTAGTTCGACAGGGAGGGAGAGAGACCCAGTACTTC

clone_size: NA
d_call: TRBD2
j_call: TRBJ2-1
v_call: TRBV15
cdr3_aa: CATSRDLAGGQEQFF
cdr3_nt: TGTGCCACCAGCAGAGACTTAGCGGGGGGGCAAGAGCAGTTCTTC

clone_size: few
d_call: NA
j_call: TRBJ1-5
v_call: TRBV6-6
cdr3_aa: CASSYSQQGNNQPQHF
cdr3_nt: TGTGCCAGCAGTTACTCCCAGCAAGGGAACAATCAGCCCCAGCATTTT

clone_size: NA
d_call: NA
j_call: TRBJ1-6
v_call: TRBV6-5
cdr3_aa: CASSQMSNSPLHF
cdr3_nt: TGTGCCAGCAGTCAGATGTCTAATTCACCCCTCCACTTT

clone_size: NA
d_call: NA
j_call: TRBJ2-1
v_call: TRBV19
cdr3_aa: CASRTYAGQPTYNEQFF
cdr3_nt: TGTGCCAGTAGGACTTATGCCGGACAGCCAACTTACAATGAGCAGTTCTTC

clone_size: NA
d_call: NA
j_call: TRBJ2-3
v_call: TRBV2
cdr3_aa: CASGVADTQYF
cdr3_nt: TGTGCCAGCGGGGTCGCAGATACGCAGTATTTT

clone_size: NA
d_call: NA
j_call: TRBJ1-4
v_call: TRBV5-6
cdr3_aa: CASSRWVMTNEKLFF
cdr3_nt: TGTGCCAGCAGCCGGTGGGTAATGACTAATGAAAAACTGTTTTTT

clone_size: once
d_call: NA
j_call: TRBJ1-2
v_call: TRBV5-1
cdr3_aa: CASSQNVGGRSGYTF
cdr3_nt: TGCGCCAGCAGCCAGAATGTGGGGGGTCGGTCCGGCTACACCTTC

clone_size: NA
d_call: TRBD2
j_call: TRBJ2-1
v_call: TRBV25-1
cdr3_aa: CASSGISGGLRGYNEQFF
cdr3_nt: TGTGCCAGCAGTGGCATAAGCGGGGGCCTGAGGGGGTACAATGAGCAGTTCTTC

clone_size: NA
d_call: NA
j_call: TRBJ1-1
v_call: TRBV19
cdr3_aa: CASSIDRESEAFF
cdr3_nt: TGTGCCAGTAGTATAGATCGGGAGTCAGAAGCTTTCTTT

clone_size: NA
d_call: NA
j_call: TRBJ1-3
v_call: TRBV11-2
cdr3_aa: CASSPSVGAGNTIYF
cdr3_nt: TGTGCCAGCAGCCCCAGTGTGGGGGCTGGAAACACCATATATTTT

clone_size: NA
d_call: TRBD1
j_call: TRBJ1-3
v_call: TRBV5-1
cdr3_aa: CASSSRQGGASGNTIYF
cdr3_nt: TGCGCCAGCAGCTCCAGACAGGGGGGAGCGTCTGGAAACACCATATATTTT

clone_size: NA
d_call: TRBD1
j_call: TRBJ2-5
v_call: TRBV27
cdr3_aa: CASSSDRERYKETQYF
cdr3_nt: TGTGCCAGCAGTTCCGACAGGGAGCGGTACAAAGAGACCCAGTACTTC

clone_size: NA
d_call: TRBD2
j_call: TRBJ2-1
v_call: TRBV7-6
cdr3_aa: CASSHSGGYNEQFF
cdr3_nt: TGTGCCAGCAGCCATAGCGGGGGCTACAATGAGCAGTTCTTC

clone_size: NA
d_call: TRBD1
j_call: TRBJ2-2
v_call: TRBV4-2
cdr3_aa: CASSHSPLRRQGNTGELFF
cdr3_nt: TGTGCCAGCAGCCACTCTCCTCTCCGGCGACAGGGGAACACCGGGGAGCTGTTTTTT

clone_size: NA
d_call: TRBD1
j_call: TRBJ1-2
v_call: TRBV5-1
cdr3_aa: CASATGVDYGYTF
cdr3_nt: TGCGCCAGCGCGACAGGGGTTGACTATGGCTACACCTTC

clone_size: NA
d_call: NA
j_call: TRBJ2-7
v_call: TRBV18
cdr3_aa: CASASGSSYEQYF
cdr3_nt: TGTGCCAGCGCCTCGGGTTCCTCCTACGAGCAGTACTTC

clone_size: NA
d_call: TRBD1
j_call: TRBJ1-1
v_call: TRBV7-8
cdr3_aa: CASSLETRGTEAFF
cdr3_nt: TGTGCCAGCAGCTTAGAGACCAGGGGGACTGAAGCTTTCTTT

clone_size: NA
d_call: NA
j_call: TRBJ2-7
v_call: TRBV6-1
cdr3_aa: CASTEGAGDRYEQYF
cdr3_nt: TGTGCCAGCACTGAGGGGGCGGGGGATCGCTACGAGCAGTACTTC

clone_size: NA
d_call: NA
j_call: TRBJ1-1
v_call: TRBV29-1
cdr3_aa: CSVEDGRRNTEAFF
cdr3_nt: TGCAGCGTTGAAGATGGAAGAAGGAACACTGAAGCTTTCTTT

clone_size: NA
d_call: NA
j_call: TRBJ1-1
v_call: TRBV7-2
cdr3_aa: CASSLEAGPNTEAFF
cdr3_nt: TGTGCCAGCAGCTTAGAAGCAGGTCCGAACACTGAAGCTTTCTTT

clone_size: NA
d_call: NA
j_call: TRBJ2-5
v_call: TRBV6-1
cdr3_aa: CASSRTEKQETQYF
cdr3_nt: TGTGCCAGCAGCCGGACGGAGAAGCAAGAGACCCAGTACTTC

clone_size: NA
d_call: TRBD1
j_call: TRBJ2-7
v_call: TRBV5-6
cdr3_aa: CASSLGTGQGREQYF
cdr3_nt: TGTGCCAGCAGCTTGGGGACAGGACAGGGTCGAGAGCAGTACTTC

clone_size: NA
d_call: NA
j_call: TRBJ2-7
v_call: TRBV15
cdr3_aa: CATSRGNEQYF
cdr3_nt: TGTGCCACCAGCAGAGGGAACGAGCAGTACTTC

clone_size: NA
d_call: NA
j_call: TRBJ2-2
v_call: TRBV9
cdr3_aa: CASSVAGTHTGELFF
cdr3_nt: TGTGCCAGCAGCGTAGCGGGGACTCACACCGGGGAGCTGTTTTTT

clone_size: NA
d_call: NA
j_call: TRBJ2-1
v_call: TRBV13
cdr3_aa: CASSLTKVGEQFF
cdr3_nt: TGTGCCAGCAGCTTAACGAAGGTCGGTGAGCAGTTCTTC

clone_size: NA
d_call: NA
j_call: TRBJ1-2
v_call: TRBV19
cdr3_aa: CASSPWEGDGYTF
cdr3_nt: TGTGCCAGTAGTCCCTGGGAGGGAGATGGCTACACCTTC

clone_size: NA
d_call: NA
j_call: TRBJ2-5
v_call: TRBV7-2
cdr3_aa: CASSFAGPLGAQYF
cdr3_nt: TGTGCCAGCAGCTTCGCAGGACCGCTCGGGGCCCAGTACTTC

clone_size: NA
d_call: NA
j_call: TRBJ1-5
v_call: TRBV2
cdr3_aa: CASSRIGGGNQPQHF
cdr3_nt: TGTGCCAGCAGTCGTATTGGGGGAGGCAATCAGCCCCAGCATTTT

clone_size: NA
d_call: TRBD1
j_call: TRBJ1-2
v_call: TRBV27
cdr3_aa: CASSLKGAGGYGYTF
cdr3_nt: TGTGCCAGCAGTTTAAAGGGGGCAGGGGGATATGGCTACACCTTC

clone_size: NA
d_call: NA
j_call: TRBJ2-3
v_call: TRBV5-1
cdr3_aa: CASSLGTSDTQYF
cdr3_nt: TGCGCCAGCAGCTTGGGGACATCGGATACGCAGTATTTT

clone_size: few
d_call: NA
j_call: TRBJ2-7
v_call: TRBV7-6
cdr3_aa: CASSLASGDTYEQYF
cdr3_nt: TGTGCCAGCAGCTTAGCGAGCGGGGACACCTACGAGCAGTACTTC

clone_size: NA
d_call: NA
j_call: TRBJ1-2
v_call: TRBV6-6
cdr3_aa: CASSSPPGNGYTF
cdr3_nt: TGTGCCAGCAGCTCCCCACCTGGAAATGGCTACACCTTC

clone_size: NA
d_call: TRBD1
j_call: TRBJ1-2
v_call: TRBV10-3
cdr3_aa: CAIPGQGFYGYTF
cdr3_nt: TGTGCCATCCCAGGACAGGGCTTCTATGGCTACACCTTC

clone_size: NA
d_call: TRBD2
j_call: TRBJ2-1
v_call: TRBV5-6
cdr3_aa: CASSRLAGGVYNEQFF
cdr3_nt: TGTGCCAGCAGCCGACTAGCGGGGGGAGTTTACAATGAGCAGTTCTTC

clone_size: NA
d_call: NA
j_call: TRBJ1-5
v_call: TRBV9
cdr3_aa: CASSVAGQANQPQHF
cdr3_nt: TGTGCCAGCAGCGTAGCTGGGCAGGCCAATCAGCCCCAGCATTTT

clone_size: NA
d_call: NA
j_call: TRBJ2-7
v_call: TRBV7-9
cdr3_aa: CASSLEGNPYEQYF
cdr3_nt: TGTGCCAGCAGCTTAGAGGGGAACCCCTACGAGCAGTACTTC

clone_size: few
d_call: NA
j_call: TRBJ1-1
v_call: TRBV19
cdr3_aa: CASSIRADTEAFF
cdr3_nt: TGTGCCAGTAGTATCCGGGCGGACACTGAAGCTTTCTTT

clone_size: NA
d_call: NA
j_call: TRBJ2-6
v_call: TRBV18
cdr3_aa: CASSPVQRGAGANVLTF
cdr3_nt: TGTGCCAGCTCACCCGTACAGAGGGGGGCTGGGGCCAACGTCCTGACTTTC

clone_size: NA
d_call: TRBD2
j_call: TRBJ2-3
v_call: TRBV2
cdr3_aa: CASSAQTSSDTQYF
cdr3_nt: TGTGCCAGCAGTGCCCAGACTAGCTCGGATACGCAGTATTTT

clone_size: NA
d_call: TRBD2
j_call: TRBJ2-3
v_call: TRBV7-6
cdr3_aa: CASSLVSGGSTDTQYF
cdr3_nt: TGTGCCAGCAGCTTAGTTAGCGGGGGGTCCACAGATACGCAGTATTTT